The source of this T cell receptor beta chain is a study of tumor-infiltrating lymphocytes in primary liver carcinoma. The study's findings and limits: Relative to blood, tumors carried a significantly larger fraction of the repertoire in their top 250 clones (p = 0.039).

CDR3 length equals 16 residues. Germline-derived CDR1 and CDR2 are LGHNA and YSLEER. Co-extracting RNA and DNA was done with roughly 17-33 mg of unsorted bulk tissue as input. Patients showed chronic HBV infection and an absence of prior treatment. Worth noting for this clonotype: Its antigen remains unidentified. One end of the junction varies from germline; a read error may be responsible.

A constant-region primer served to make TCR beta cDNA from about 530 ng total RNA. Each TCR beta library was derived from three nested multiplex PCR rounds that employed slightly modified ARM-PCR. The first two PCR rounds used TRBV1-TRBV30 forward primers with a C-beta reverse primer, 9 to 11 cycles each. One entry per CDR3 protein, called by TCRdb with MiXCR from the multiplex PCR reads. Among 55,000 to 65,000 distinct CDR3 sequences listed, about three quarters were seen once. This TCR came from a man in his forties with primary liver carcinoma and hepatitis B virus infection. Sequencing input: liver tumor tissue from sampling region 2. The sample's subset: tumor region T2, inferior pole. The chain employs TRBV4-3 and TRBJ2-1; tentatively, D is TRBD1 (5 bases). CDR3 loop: CASSQFSPPADNEQFF. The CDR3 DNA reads TGCGCCAGCAGCCAATTCTCCCCCCCGGCGGACAATGAACAGTTCTTC.